Below, 24 T cell receptor beta chains from the same sample are listed, as sequenced in a study of blood T cell repertoires in COVID-19. Sequenced by immunoSEQ multiplex PCR; TCRdb stores in-frame clones only, minus some. The sample carries under 200,000 clones, over 75% recorded once. What was sequenced was PBMCs or T cells enriched from blood (not recorded which). All receptors derive from a woman in her forties or fifties who had recovered from COVID-19.

As regards this clone: At one end, the junction sequence differs from germline, possibly due to a read error. The chain couples TRBV11-2 to TRBJ1-2, with 7 bases that match TRBD1. CDR1 and CDR2 (germline): SGHAT, FQNNGV. CDR3 size: 13 residues. CDR3 nucleotide sequence: TGTGCCAGCAGCTTAACCGGACAGGTGGGAATTCTGTTC. It is translated as CASSLTGQVGILF.

The V gene is TRBV28, the J gene TRBJ1-4; possible D gene TRBD1, 6 bases. Looked up from germline, CDR1 is MDHEN and CDR2 is SYDVKM. Trimming shortened V by 5 bases and J by 5 bases, and 12 bases separated the two germline ends. This CDR3 is 14 amino acids long. In DNA form, the CDR3 reads TGTGCCAGCAGTAGGACAGACAGAAATGAAAAACTGTTTTTT. Translated: CASSRTDRNEKLFF. Full variable domain (outside the CDR3, taken from reference TRBV28 and TRBJ1-4): DVKVTQSSRYLVKRTGEKVFLECVQDMDHENMFWYRQDPGLGLRLIYFSYDVKMKEKGDIPEGYSVSREKKERFSLILESASTNQTSMYLCASSRTDRNEKLFFGSGTQLSVL.

This sequence joins TRBV5-4 and TRBJ2-1; possible D gene TRBD2, 6 bases. CDR3 size: 15 residues. The V end lost 4 bases, the J end lost 2 bases, and 13 bases lay between the germline ends. Germline V gene lookup returns CDR1 SGHNT and CDR2 YYREEE (reference sequence). The CDR3 loop reads CASSRVAETYNEQFF. CDR3 coding DNA: TGTGCCAGCAGCCGGGTAGCGGAAACCTACAATGAGCAGTTCTTC. The full variable domain, in which reference TRBV5-4 and TRBJ2-1 provide the parts outside the CDR3, is ETGVTQSPTHLIKTRGQQVTLRCSSQSGHNTVSWYQQALGQGPQFIFQYYREEENGRGNFPPRFSGLQFPNYSSELNVNALELDDSALYLCASSRVAETYNEQFFGPGTRLTVL.

CDR3 amino acids: CASSLAQGFNEQFF. CDR3 in DNA: TGTGCCAGCAGTTTGGCACAGGGATTCAATGAGCAGTTCTTC. The rearrangement joins TRBV28 to TRBJ2-1; tentative D call: TRBD1 (6 bases). This CDR3 spans 14 amino acids. CDR1 is MDHEN, CDR2 SYDVKM, per germline. Trimming took 3 bases from V and 6 from J, leaving 12 bases between them.

On this clone itself: At one boundary the junction diverges from the germline segment, which might be a read error. The chain employs TRBV7-3 and TRBJ2-5, with a tentative D call TRBD2 (5 bases). The germline V gene has CDR1 SGHTA and CDR2 FQGTGA. CDR3 length: 11 amino acids. CDR3 DNA: TGTGCCAGCAGCTTAGATAGCGTTCAGCACTTC. Translated: CASSLDSVQHF.

V is TRBV18 and J is TRBJ1-1; 7 nucleotides match TRBD1. V trimming: 1 base; J trimming: 11 bases; junction bases outside the gene matches: 13. The V gene's germline CDR1 is KGHSH and CDR2 LQKENI. The CDR3 is made up of 15 amino acids. CDR3 residues: CASSPQTRDSRLAFF. Here the CDR3 DNA reads TGTGCCAGCTCACCACAGACGCGGGACAGCCGTCTGGCTTTCTTT.

V usage is TRBV10-1 and J usage is TRBJ2-1, with a weak D call TRBD2 (6 bases). V lost 6 bases to trimming and J lost 8 bases, with 8 bases between them. Germline V gene sequence: CDR1 WNHNN, CDR2 SYGVQD (reference sequence). CDR3 length equals 11 residues. This CDR3 reads CASRGGYEQFF. The CDR3 DNA follows: TGCGCCAGCAGGGGGGGTTATGAGCAGTTCTTC.

The CDR3 DNA is TGCAGCGTCGGGGACAGGGTGGGCACTGAAGCTTTCTTT. It translates to CSVGDRVGTEAFF. V gene TRBV29-1 combines with J gene TRBJ1-1; 9 bases are a match to TRBD1. The CDR3 is made up of 13 amino acids. Trimming at V came to 6 bases and at J to 4 bases, leaving 6 bases not matched to a gene. Germline assignment: CDR1 SQVTM and CDR2 ANQGSEA. The full variable domain, in which reference TRBV29-1 and TRBJ1-1 provide the parts outside the CDR3, is SAVISQKPSRDICQRGTSLTIQCQVDSQVTMMFWYRQQPGQSLTLIATANQGSEATYESGFVIDKFPISRPNLTFSTLTVSNMSPEDSSIYLCSVGDRVGTEAFFGQGTRLTVV.

The V call is TRBV5-6, the J call TRBJ2-7; D remains ambiguous. This CDR3 has 14 residues. The V gene lost 4 bases and the J gene lost 3 bases, with 14 bases spanning the gap. Germline V gene data show CDR1 as SGHDT and CDR2 as YYEEEE. The CDR3 region has the DNA TGTGCCAGCAGCCTCAACATGATTCTCTACGAGCAGTACTTC. Its protein product is CASSLNMILYEQYF.

This clone came up a few times. V gene TRBV27 combines with J gene TRBJ2-3, with D maybe TRBD2 (6 bases). The germline V and J ends were trimmed by 10 bases and 4 bases, with 21 bases remaining between them. Germline V gene sequence: CDR1 MNHEY, CDR2 SMNVEV (reference sequence). CDR3 length: 15 residues. The CDR3: CATQDSGAKSDTQYF. In nucleotides, the CDR3 is TGTGCCACACAGGACTCGGGAGCCAAATCAGATACGCAGTATTTT.

V and J are TRBV5-1 and TRBJ2-5; 9 nucleotides agree with TRBD1. Per the germline V gene, CDR1 is SGHRS and CDR2 is YFSETQ. CDR3 size: 15 residues. V lost 0 bases and J lost 3; bases outside the gene matches: 3. CDR3 DNA sequence: TGCGCCAGCAGCTTGGCAACAGGGGGCAAAGAGACCCAGTACTTC. Translating it yields CASSLATGGKETQYF.

The V call is TRBV18, the J call TRBJ1-6, with 9 bases aligning to TRBD1. V was clipped by 6 bases and J by 6 bases; unmatched bases: 3. The CDR3 extends over 14 amino acids. CDR1 is KGHSH, CDR2 LQKENI, per germline. The DNA for the CDR3 is TGTGCCAGCTCGGGACAGGGCCGTAATTCACCCCTCCACTTT. This gives the protein CASSGQGRNSPLHF.

This clone was counted once. The rearrangement joins TRBV5-1 to TRBJ2-3; 7 bases align to TRBD2. The CDR3 runs 16 residues. Germline CDR1 reads SGHRS; CDR2 reads YFSETQ. V gave up 4 bases and J gave up 0 bases; unmatched junction bases: 8. CDR3 residues: CASSTSLAASTDTQYF. CDR3 DNA: TGCGCCAGCAGCACATCTCTAGCGGCTAGCACAGATACGCAGTATTTT.

V and J are TRBV19 and TRBJ1-5; no firm D call. CDR3 length: 17 amino acids. Trimming cost V 6 bases and J 4 bases, with 22 bases left between them. CDR1 and CDR2 (germline): LNHDA, SQIVND (reference sequence). CDR3 region: CASRQYTGLRANQPQHF. Written as DNA, the CDR3 is TGTGCCAGTAGACAGTATACCGGACTGAGGGCAAATCAGCCCCAGCATTTT.

V usage is TRBV5-5 and J usage is TRBJ1-4, with D perhaps TRBD1 (6 bases). CDR3 length equals 18 residues. The V end was cut by 0 bases, the J end by 1 base, with 16 bases between. In germline, CDR1 is SGHKS, CDR2 YYEKEE (reference sequence). The CDR3 region has the DNA TGTGCCAGCAGCTTGGTTCGGTCAGGGGTGGGAACTAATGAAAAACTGTTTTTT. As protein: CASSLVRSGVGTNEKLFF.

The chain is built from TRBV6-6 and TRBJ2-7; 8 bases line up with TRBD2. The CDR3 spans 14 residues. J lost 2 bases, V lost 4 bases, and 4 bases had no gene match. CDR1 is MNHNY and CDR2 is SVGAGI in the germline V gene (reference sequence). The CDR3 loop is CASSSTSATYEQYF. The CDR3 region has the DNA TGTGCCAGCAGTTCGACTAGCGCAACCTACGAGCAGTACTTC.

CDR3 sequence: CASSYDRGGLGYTF. The CDR3 DNA reads TGTGCCAGCAGCTATGACAGGGGGGGGCTTGGCTACACCTTC. The chain has TRBV7-2 and TRBJ1-2; TRBD1 aligns across 9 bases. CDR3 size: 14 residues. J gave up 7 bases and V 4 bases, and 7 bases lay outside the gene matches. Germline V CDR1 and CDR2: SGHTA, FQGNSA.

The chain recombines TRBV27 with TRBJ2-7; 9 bases align to TRBD1. V gave up 6 bases and J gave up 2 bases; unmatched junction bases: 8. Germline assignment: CDR1 MNHEY and CDR2 SMNVEV (reference sequence). The CDR3 covers 15 residues. The CDR3: CASSRPGTGTYEQYF. The CDR3 nucleotides are TGTGCCAGCAGCCGTCCCGGGACAGGGACCTACGAGCAGTACTTC.

The J gene is TRBJ1-1, the V gene TRBV15; possible D gene TRBD1, 5 bases. V was shortened by 1 base and J by 6 bases, with 9 bases between the two germline ends. Looked up from germline, CDR1 is LNHNV and CDR2 is YYDKDF (reference sequence). The CDR3 is made up of 13 amino acids. The CDR3 here is CATSRGQGSEAFF. CDR3 DNA sequence: TGTGCCACCAGCAGAGGCCAGGGTTCTGAAGCTTTCTTT.

The chain links TRBV2 to TRBJ1-1; 7 bases map to TRBD1. The CDR3 has 14 amino acids. The junction had 5 bases not matched to a gene; V was cut back by 6 bases and J by 1 base. Germline V gene lookup returns CDR1 SNHLY and CDR2 FYNNEI. The CDR3 DNA sequence: TGTGCCAGCAGAACAGGGGCTCCGAACACTGAAGCTTTCTTT. It specifies CASRTGAPNTEAFF.

The chain combines TRBV19 with TRBJ2-7; 12 nucleotides align to TRBD2. Germline loops: CDR1 LNHDA, CDR2 SQIVND (reference sequence). The CDR3 sequence is 14 residues long. V shed 5 bases, J shed 2 bases, and the junction held 1 base outside the gene matches. CDR3 bases: TGTGCCAGTAGTTCTAGCGGGAGGGCCTACGAGCAGTACTTC. Protein product: CASSSSGRAYEQYF. The full variable domain, rest sourced from reference TRBV19 and TRBJ2-7, is DGGITQSPKYLFRKEGQNVTLSCEQNLNHDAMYWYRQDPGQGLRLIYYSQIVNDFQKGDIAEGYSVSREKKESFPLTVTSAQKNPTAFYLCASSSSGRAYEQYFGPGTRLTVT.

The sample holds a few counts of this clone. The chain has TRBV7-2 and TRBJ1-1, with D possibly being TRBD1 (6 bases). Germline V lookup: CDR1 SGHTA, CDR2 FQGNSA. V was trimmed by 2 bases and J by 7 bases, leaving 11 bases between them. The CDR3 spans 13 residues. CDR3 nucleotide sequence: TGTGCCAGCAGCTTATCCCGACAGGTTGAAGCTTTCTTT. Its protein is CASSLSRQVEAFF.

Only a few counts were recorded for this clone. This chain connects TRBV10-2 to TRBJ1-5; 9 nucleotides agree with TRBD1. The CDR3 consists of 13 residues. Trimming at V came to 6 bases and at J to 4 bases, leaving 1 base not matched to a gene. In germline, CDR1 is WSHSY, CDR2 SAAADI. CDR3 loop: CASRGTGNQPQHF. CDR3 in DNA: TGCGCCAGCAGGGGGACAGGGAATCAGCCCCAGCATTTT.

The chain is built from TRBV2 and TRBJ2-7; 7 nucleotides line up with TRBD2. Losses at the gene ends were 6 bases for V and 3 bases for J; bases not matched to a gene: 11. Germline V lookup: CDR1 SNHLY, CDR2 FYNNEI. This CDR3 has 15 residues. The CDR3 region has the DNA TGTGCCAGCAGGCCCGGGGGAAGCGGGGACTACGAGCAGTACTTC. Translating it yields CASRPGGSGDYEQYF.